The present TCR beta chain was sequenced within a study of blood T cell repertoires in COVID-19. Overall study: PBMCs, B-cell-depleted T cells, or T cells provided the cDNA or gDNA that made up the material.

CDR3 length equals 16 residues. The germline gives CDR1 GTSNPN, CDR2 SVGIG (reference sequence). Trimming stripped 1 base from V and 2 bases from J, with 14 bases between. How the authors handled the data: It was from reference gene primer amplification that nucleated cell counts were estimated. Assay: immunoSEQ multiplex PCR; the TCRdb copy retains only in-frame clones and omits some. Clone size and V and J calls were adopted from that table, with D and trimming inferred from the DNA. The sample includes some 260,000 clones, approximately 81% of them seen just once. The specimen sequenced was peripheral blood. This chain links TRBV30 with TRBJ1-4, with a possible D match to TRBD1 (6 bases). The receptor was derived from a woman aged 18-35 years with acute or convalescent COVID-19. CDR3 nucleotides: TGTGCCTGGAGTGATATCCCGGGACACACTAATGAAAAACTGTTTTTT. Translated: CAWSDIPGHTNEKLFF. Combining the CDR3 with reference TRBV30 and TRBJ1-4 gives the whole variable domain SQTIHQWPATLVQPVGSPLSLECTVEGTSNPNLYWYRQAAGRGLQLLFYSVGIGQISSEVPQNLSASRPQDRQFILSSKKLLLSDSGFYLCAWSDIPGHTNEKLFFGSGTQLSVL.